The present T cell receptor (beta chain) was sequenced within a study of T cells in Graves' hyperthyroidism and ophthalmopathy. Whole-study results and caveats: Blood held most thyroid clonotypes expanded above 0.001 frequency.

Amplified TCR beta CDR3 regions came from RNA transcripts. A set of HTBI primers served as the primers for a first-round RT-PCR of the TCR CDR3. One entry per CDR3 protein, called by TCRdb with MiXCR from the multiplex PCR reads. Counted here are hundreds of thousands of distinct CDR3 sequences, 12% to 15% occurring once; the ten biggest clones make up roughly a tenth. This clonotype was seen more than once but under ten times. As yet, its antigen is unknown. Diagnoses were established using clinical symptoms, serum thyroxine and TRAb, thyroid ultrasound and orbital computed tomography. The authors took PBMCs from 10 ml fresh peripheral blood. Trimming took off 7 bases at V and 6 bases at J, with 16 bases between the two ends. Germline lookup yields CDR1 MNHEY and CDR2 SVGEGT. This CDR3 region has 14 residues.

Source material: blood. This TCR was recovered from a woman under 30 with Graves' hyperthyroidism. The chain joins TRBV6-2 or TRBV6-3 to TRBJ1-5; possibly TRBD1 for D (6 bases). The CDR3: CASTEGGVGQPQHF. The CDR3 coding sequence is TGTGCCAGCACCGAGGGGGGGGTTGGTCAGCCCCAGCATTTT.